This T cell receptor beta chain emerged from a study of cytomegalovirus exposure and HLA in healthy donors. Study-wide results and limits: Productive status was seen about 90% or about 30% of the time for most TCR beta V segments in an earlier analysis.

Healthy people donating bone marrow made up the donors. A remark on this clone: Its target is unknown.

CDR3 length equals 15 residues. The J segment lost 8 bases and the V segment lost 4 bases, leaving 6 bases of the junction unmatched. Germline CDR1 SGHTA, CDR2 FQGNSA. The primer mix had 60 Vbeta and 13 Jbeta primers. The method was immunoSEQ multiplex PCR; TCRdb's version includes in-frame clones alone and lacks a portion of them. In the table there are around 150,000 clones, roughly four fifths of which are singletons. Sequencing input: PBMCs. This chain links TRBV7-2 with TRBJ1-6; 9 nucleotides line up with TRBD1. The TCR sequence derives from a man aged 50-60 years in good health and CMV-seropositive. The CDR3 loop reads CASSSGQGFYSPLHF. Written as DNA, the CDR3 is TGTGCCAGCAGCTCGGGACAGGGTTTTTATTCACCCCTCCACTTT.